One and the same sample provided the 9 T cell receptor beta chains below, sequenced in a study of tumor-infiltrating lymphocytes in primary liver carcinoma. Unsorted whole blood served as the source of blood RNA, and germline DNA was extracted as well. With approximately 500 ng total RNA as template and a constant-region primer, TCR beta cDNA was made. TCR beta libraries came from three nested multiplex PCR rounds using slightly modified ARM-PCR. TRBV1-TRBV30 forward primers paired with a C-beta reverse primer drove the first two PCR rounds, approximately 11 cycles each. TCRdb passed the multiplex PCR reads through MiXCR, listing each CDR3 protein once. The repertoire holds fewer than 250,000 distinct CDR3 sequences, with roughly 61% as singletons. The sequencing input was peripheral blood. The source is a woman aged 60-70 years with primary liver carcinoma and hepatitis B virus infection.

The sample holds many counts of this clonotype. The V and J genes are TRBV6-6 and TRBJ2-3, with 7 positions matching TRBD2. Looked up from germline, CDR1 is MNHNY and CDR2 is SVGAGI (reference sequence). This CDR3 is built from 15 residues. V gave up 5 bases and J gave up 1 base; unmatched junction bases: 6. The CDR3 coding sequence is TGTGCCAGCAGTCGGGCGGGAGCGGGCACAGATACGCAGTATTTT. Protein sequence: CASSRAGAGTDTQYF.

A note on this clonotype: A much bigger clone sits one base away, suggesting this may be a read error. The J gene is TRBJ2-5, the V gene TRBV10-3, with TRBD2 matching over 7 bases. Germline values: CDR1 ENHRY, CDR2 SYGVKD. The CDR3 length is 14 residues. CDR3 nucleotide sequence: TGTGCCATCAGTGAGGCGGGAGTGGAAGAGGCCCAGTACTTC. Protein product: CAISEAGVEEAQYF.

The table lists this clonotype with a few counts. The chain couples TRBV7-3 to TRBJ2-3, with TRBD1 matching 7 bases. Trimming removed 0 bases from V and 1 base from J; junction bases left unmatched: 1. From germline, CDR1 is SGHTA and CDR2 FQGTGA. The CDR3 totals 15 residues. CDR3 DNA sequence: TGTGCCAGCAGCTTAACGGGACAGCGCACAGATACGCAGTATTTT. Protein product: CASSLTGQRTDTQYF.

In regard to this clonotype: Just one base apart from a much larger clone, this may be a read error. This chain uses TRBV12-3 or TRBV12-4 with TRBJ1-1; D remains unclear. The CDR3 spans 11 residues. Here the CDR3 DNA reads TGTGCCAGCAGTTATAGCACTGGAGCTTTCTTT. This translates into CASSYSTGAFF.

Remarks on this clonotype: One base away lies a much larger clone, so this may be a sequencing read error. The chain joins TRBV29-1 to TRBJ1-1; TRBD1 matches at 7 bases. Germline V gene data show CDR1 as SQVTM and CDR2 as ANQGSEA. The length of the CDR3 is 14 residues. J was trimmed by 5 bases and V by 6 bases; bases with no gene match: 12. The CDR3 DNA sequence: TGCAGCGTCCCCCCCGGGACAGAGAGTACTGAAGCTTTCTTT. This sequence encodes CSVPPGTESTEAFF.

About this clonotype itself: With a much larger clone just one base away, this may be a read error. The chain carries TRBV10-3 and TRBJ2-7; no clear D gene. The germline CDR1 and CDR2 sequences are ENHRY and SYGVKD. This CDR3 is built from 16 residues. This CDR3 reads CVISESEQHLAYEQYF. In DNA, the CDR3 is TGTGTCATCAGTGAGTCGGAACAGCACCTAGCCTACGAGCAGTACTTC.

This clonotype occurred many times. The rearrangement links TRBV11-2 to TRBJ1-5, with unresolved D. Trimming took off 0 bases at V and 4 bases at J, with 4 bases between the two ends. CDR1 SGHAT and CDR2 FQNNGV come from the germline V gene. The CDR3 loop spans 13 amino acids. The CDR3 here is CASSLEWNQPQHF. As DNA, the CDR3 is TGTGCCAGCAGCTTAGAGTGGAATCAGCCCCAGCATTTT.

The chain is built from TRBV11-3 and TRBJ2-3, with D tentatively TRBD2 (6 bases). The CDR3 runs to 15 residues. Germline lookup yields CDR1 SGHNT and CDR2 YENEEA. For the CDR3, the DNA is TGTGTCACTAGCTTAGATCGACATACTACAGATACGCAGTATTTT. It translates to CVTSLDRHTTDTQYF.

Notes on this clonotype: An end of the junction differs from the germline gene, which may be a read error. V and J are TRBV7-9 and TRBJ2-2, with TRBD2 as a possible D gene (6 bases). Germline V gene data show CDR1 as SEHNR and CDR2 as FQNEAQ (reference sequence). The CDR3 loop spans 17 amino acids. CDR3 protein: CASSHSGGGRSSGGLFF. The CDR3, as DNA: TGTGCCAGCAGCCACTCTGGGGGTGGCAGGTCCTCCGGGGGGCTGTTTTTT.